This T cell receptor (beta chain) was retrieved from a study of glioma-infiltrating T cells. About the research overall: About one million peripheral T cells were targeted at about 4.5- to 11-fold coverage.

V dropped 6 bases and J dropped 4; count of bases not matched to a gene: 3. CDR1 MNHEY and CDR2 SMNVEV come from the germline V gene (reference sequence). CDR3 length: 13 residues. This clonotype was detected many times. TCR alpha and beta CDR3 regions were amplified from RNA using iRepertoire nested multiplex PCR. Tissue mRNA or PBMC total RNA, 100-400 ng, went into one-step reverse transcription and amplification. TCRdb processed the multiplex PCR reads anew with MiXCR; each CDR3 protein has one entry. The table has more than 300,000 distinct CDR3 sequences, around 38% seen once. J is TRBJ2-7 and V is TRBV27, with 10 positions matching TRBD1. Sequencing was carried out using glioma tissue, nonneoplastic brain tissue, or PBMCs (not recorded which). The origin of this receptor is a human donor with low-grade glioma or glioblastoma, undergoing nonglioma brain surgery, or in good health (not recorded which). For the CDR3, the DNA is TGTGCCAGCAGCTCGGGACAGGGGTACGAGCAGTACTTC. It encodes CASSSGQGYEQYF.